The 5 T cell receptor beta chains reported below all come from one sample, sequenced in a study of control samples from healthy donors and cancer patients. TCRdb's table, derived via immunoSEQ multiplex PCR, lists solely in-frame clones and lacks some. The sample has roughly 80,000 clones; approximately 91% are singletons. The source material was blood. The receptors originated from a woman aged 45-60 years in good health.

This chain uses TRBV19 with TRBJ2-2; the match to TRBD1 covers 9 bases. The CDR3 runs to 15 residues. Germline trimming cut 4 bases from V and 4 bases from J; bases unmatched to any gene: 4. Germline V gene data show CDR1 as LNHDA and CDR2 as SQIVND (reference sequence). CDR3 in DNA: TGTGCCAGTAGTACGTTGGGACAGGGCACCGGGGAGCTGTTTTTT. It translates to CASSTLGQGTGELFF. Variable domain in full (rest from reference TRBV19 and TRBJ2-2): DGGITQSPKYLFRKEGQNVTLSCEQNLNHDAMYWYRQDPGQGLRLIYYSQIVNDFQKGDIAEGYSVSREKKESFPLTVTSAQKNPTAFYLCASSTLGQGTGELFFGEGSRLTVL.

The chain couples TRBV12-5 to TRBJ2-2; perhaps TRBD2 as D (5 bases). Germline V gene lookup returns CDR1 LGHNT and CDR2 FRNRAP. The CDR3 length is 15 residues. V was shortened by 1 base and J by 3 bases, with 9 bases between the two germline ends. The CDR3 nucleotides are TGTGCTAGTGGTTTGGGGGGAGAATACACCGGGGAGCTGTTTTTT. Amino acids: CASGLGGEYTGELFF.

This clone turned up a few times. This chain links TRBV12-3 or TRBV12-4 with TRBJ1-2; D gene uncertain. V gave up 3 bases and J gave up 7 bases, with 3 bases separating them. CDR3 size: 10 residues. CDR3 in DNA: TGTGCCAGCAGTTTGGGTGGCTACACCTTC. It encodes CASSLGGYTF.

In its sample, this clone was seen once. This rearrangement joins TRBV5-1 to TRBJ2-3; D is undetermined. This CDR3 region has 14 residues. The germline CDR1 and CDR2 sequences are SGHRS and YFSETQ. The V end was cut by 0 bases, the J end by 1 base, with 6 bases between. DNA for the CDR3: TGCGCCAGCAGCTTGGTGGCGGGCACAGATACGCAGTATTTT. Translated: CASSLVAGTDTQYF.

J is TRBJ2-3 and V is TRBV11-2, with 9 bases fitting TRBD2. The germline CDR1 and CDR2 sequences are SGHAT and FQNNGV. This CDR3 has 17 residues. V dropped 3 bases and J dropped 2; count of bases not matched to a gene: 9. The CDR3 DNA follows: TGTGCCAGCAGCTTGCGGGGGGGCGGGGTCATCACAGATACGCAGTATTTT. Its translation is CASSLRGGGVITDTQYF.